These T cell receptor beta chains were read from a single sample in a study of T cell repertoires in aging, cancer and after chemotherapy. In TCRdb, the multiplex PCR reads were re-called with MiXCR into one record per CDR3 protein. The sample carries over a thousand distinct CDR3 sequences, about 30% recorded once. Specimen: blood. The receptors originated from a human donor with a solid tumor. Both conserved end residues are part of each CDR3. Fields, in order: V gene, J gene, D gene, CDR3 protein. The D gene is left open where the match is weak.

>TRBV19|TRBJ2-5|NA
CASSIPQSQETQYF
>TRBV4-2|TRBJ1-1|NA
CASSQGPRMNTEAFF
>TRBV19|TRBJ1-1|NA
CASILTGSGKEAFF
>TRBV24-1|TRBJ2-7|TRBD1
CATDYFPYGQGRYEQYF
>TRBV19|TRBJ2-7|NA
CASSSSEGWSAYEQYF
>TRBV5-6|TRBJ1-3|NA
CASRRYSSGNTIYF
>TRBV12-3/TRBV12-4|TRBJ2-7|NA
CASSFDGGSYEQYF
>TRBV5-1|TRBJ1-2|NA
CASSPMGQFGYTF
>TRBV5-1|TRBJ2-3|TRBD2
CASRLAGARGGTDTQYF
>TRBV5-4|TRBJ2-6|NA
CASSFGGRSSGANVLTF
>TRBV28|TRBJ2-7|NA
CASKDLGNEQYF
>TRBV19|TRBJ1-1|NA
CASSIVGSGSNTEAFF
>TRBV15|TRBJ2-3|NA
CATSRDRSSLNTDTQYF
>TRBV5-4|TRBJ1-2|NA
CASSVWGLGVGYGYTF
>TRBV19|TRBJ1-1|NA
CATKTGRTEAFF
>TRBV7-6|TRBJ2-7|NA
CASSFATGDSYEQYF
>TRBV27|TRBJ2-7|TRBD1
CASSLPPGTGTAEQYF
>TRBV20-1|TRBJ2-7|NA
CSAEKGRVDEQYF
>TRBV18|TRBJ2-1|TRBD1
CASSPLQGGEQFF
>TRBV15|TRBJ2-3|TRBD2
CATSTGLAGGSKTDTQYF
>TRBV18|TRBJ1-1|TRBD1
CASSPPRQGNTEAFF
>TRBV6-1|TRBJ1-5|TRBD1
CASRLRQGDQPQHF
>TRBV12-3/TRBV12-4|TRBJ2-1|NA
CASHPGTGAYNEQFF
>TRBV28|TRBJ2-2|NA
CASRPTDGNTGELFF
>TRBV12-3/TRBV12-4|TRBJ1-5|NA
CASSLAGTSNQPQHF
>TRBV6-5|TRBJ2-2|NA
CASSYQAPFPGELFF
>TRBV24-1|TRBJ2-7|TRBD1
CATSDLHPRDRGCEQYF
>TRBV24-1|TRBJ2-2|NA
CATSPEAYNTGELFF
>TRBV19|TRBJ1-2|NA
CASSNSANYGYTF
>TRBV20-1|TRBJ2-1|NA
CSVDNDATYNEQFF
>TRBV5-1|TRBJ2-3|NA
CASRNPRSTDTQYF
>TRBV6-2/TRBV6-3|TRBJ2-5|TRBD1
CASSYSTGVVTQYF
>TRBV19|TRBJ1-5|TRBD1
CASRTGTGLQPQHF
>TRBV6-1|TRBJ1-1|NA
CASSPESVEEAFF
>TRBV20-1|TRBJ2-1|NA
CSARAGASEQFF
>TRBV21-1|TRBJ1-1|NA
CASSKGGTGRENTEAFF
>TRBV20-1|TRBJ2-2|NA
CSATQHQNGELFF
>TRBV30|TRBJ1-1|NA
CAWSSGGLRTEAFF
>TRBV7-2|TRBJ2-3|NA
CASSSPESASDTQYF
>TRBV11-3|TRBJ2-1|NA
CASSLDFAEQFF
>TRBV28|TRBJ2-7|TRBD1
CASSLRRPGQGSGEQYF
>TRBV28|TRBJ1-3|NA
CASSTEVSIYF
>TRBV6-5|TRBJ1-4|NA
CASSQPARDEKLFF
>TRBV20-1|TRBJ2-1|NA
CSATLGGHGRSYNEQFF
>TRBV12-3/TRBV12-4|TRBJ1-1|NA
CASTLSLTEAFF
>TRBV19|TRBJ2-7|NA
CASSTLRGGGYEQYF
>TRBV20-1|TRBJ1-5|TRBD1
CSAFPGQGQPQHF
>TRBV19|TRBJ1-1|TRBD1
CASILTGGGKEAFF
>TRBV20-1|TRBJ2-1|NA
CSALLTYNEQFF
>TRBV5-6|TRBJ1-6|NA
CASSDSGGSRGSPLHF
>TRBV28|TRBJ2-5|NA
CASLRGSNFRETQYF
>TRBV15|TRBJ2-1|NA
CATSSNPIVDEQFF
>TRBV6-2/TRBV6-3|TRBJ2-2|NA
CASKLATNTGELFF
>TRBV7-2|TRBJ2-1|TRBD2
CASSSGGQYNEQFF
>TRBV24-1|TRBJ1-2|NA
CATSDARGRNNYGYTF
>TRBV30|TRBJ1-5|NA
CAWNSDSNQPQHF
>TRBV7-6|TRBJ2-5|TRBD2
CASSLGGLAGGPQETQYF